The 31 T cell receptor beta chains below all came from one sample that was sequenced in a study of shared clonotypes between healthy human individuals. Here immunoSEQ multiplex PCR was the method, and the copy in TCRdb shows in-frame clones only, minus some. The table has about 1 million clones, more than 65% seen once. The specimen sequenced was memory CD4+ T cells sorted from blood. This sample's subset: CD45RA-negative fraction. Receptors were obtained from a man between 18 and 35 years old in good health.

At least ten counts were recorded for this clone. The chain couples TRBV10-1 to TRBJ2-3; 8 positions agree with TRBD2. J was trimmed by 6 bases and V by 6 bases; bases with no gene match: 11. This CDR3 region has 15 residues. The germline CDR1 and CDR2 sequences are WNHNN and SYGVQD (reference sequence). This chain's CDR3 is CASRMTSASGDTQYF. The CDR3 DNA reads TGCGCCAGCAGGATGACTAGCGCCTCCGGGGATACGCAGTATTTT.

The CDR3 reads CAWSRSRTSGGESAYEQYF. The CDR3 nucleotides read TGTGCCTGGAGTCGGTCGCGGACTAGCGGGGGGGAGTCTGCATACGAGCAGTACTTC. This chain links TRBV30 with TRBJ2-7, with 15 bases matching TRBD2. Trimming at V came to 2 bases and at J to 4 bases, leaving 15 bases not matched to a gene. The CDR3 is 19 amino acids. Germline V gene lookup returns CDR1 GTSNPN and CDR2 SVGIG (reference sequence).

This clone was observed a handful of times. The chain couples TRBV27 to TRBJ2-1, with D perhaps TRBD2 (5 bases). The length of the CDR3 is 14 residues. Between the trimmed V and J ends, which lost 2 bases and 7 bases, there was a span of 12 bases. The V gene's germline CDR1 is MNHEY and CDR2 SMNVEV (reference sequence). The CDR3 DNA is TGTGCCAGCAGTTTAGGCCTAGCCCGGAATGAGCAGTTCTTC. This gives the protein CASSLGLARNEQFF.

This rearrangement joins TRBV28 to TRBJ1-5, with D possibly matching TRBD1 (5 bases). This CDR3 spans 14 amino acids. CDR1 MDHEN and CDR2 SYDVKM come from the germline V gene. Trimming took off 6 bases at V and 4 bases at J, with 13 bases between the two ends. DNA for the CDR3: TGTGCCAGCAGCCCCAACAGGTCGAATCAGCCCCAGCATTTT. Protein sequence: CASSPNRSNQPQHF.

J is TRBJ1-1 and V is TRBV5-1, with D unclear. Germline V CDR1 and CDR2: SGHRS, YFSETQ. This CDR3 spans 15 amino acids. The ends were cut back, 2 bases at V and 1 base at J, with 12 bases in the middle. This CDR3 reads CASSLDPRPNTEAFF. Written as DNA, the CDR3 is TGCGCCAGCAGCTTAGATCCCAGACCGAACACTGAAGCTTTCTTT. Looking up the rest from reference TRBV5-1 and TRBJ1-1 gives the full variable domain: KAGVTQTPRYLIKTRGQQVTLSCSPISGHRSVSWYQQTPGQGLQFLFEYFSETQRNKGNFPGRFSGRQFSNSRSEMNVSTLELGDSALYLCASSLDPRPNTEAFFGQGTRLTVV.

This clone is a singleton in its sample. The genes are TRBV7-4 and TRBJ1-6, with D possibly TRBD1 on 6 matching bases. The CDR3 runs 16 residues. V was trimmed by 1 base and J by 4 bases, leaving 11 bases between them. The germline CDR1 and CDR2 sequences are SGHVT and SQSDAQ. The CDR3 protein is CASSLVWTDYNSPLHF. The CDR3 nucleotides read TGTGCCAGCAGCTTAGTTTGGACAGATTATAATTCACCCCTCCACTTT.

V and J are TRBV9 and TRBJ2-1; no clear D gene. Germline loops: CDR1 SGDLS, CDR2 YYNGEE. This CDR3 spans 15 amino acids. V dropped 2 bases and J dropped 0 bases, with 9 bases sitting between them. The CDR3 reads CASSVAWSSYNEQFF. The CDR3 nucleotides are TGTGCCAGCAGCGTCGCCTGGAGCTCCTACAATGAGCAGTTCTTC. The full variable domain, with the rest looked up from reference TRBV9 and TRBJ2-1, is DSGVTQTPKHLITATGQRVTLRCSPRSGDLSVYWYQQSLDQGLQFLIQYYNGEERAKGNILERFSAQQFPDLHSELNLSSLELGDSALYFCASSVAWSSYNEQFFGPGTRLTVL.

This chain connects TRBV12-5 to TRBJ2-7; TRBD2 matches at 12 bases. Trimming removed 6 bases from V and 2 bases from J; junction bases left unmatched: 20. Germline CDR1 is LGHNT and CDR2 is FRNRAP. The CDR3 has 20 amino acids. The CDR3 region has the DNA TGTGCTAGTGGGCGAACCGGGAAGGGGGAACTAGCGGGAGGCCCCTACGAGCAGTACTTC. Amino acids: CASGRTGKGELAGGPYEQYF.

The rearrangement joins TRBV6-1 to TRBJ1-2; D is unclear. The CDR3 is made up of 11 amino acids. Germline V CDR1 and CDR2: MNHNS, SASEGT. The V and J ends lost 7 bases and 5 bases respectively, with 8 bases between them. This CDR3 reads CASIIGYGYTF. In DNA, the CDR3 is TGTGCCAGCATAATTGGATATGGCTACACCTTC.

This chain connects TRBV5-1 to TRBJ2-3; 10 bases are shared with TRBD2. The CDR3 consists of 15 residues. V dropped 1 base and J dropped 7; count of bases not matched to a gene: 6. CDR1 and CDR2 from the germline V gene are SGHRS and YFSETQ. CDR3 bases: TGCGCCAGCAGCTTGACTAGCGGGATACAACATACGCAGTATTTT. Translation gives CASSLTSGIQHTQYF.

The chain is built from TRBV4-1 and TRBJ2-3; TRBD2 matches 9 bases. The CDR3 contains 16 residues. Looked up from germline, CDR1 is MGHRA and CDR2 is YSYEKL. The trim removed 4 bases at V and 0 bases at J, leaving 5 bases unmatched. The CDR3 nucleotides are TGCGCCAGCAGCCCACAAACTAGCGGGAGCACAGATACGCAGTATTTT. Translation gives CASSPQTSGSTDTQYF.

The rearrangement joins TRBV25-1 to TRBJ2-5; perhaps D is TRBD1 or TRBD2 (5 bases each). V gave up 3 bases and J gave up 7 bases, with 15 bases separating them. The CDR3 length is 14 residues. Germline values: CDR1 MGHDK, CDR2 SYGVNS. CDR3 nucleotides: TGTGCCAGCAGTGAGGCTGGGACCCAGGGGACCCAGTACTTC. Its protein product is CASSEAGTQGTQYF.

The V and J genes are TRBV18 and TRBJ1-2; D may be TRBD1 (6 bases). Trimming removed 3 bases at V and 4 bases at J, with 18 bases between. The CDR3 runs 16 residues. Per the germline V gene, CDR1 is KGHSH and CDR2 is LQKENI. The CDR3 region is CASSPLTGGPPYGYTF. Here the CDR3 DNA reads TGTGCCAGCTCACCGCTTACGGGGGGGCCGCCCTATGGCTACACCTTC.

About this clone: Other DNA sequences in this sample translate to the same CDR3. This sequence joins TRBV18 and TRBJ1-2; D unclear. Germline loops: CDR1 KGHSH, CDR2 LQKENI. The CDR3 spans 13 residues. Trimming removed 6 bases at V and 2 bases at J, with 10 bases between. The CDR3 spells CASSPVGNYGYTF. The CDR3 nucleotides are TGTGCCAGCTCTCCCGTCGGAAACTATGGCTACACCTTC. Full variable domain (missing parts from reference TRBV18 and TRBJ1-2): NAGVMQNPRHLVRRRGQEARLRCSPMKGHSHVYWYRQLPEEGLKFMVYLQKENIIDESGMPKERFSAEFPKEGPSILRIQQVVRGDSAAYFCASSPVGNYGYTFGSGTRLTVV.

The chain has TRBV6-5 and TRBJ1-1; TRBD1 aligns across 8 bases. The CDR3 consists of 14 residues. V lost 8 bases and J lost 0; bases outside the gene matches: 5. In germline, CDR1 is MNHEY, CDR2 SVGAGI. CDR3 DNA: TGTGCCAGCGGTAGACAGGGGTTGAACACTGAAGCTTTCTTT. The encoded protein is CASGRQGLNTEAFF.

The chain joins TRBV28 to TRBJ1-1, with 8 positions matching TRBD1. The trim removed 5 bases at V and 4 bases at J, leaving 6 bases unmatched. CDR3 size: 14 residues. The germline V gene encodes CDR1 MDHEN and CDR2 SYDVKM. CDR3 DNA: TGTGCCAGCAGTAAATCGACAGGGGTCACTGAAGCTTTCTTT. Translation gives CASSKSTGVTEAFF.

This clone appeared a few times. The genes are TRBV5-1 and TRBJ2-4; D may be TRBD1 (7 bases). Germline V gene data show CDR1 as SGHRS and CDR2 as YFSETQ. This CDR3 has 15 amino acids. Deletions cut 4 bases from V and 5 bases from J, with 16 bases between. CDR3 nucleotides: TGCGCCAGCAGCCTACCTACAGGGGAGGAAAACATTCAGTACTTC. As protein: CASSLPTGEENIQYF.

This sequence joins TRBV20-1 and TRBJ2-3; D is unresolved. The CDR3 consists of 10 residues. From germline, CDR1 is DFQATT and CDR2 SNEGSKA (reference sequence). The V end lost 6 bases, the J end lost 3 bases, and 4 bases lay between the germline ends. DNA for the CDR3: TGCAGTGCCTTAACAGATACGCAGTATTTT. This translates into CSALTDTQYF.

Written as DNA, the CDR3 is TGCGCCAGCAGCCCGATGAACTGGCAGTTGGAGACCCAGTACTTC. It specifies CASSPMNWQLETQYF. V is TRBV5-1 and J is TRBJ2-5; D is undetermined. Trimming removed 4 bases at V and 5 bases at J, with 18 bases between. Per the germline V gene, CDR1 is SGHRS and CDR2 is YFSETQ. CDR3 length: 15 amino acids.

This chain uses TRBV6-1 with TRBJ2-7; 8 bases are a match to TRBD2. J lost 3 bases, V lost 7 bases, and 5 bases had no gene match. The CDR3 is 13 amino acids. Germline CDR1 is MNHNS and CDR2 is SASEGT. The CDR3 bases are TGTGCCAGCACCCCCCGGGGGGGCTACGAGCAGTACTTC. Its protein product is CASTPRGGYEQYF.

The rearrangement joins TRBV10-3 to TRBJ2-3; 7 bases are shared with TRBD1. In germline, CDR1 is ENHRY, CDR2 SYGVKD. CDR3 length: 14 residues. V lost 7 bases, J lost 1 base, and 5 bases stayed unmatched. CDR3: CAITGTVGTDTQYF. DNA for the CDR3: TGTGCCATCACCGGGACAGTGGGCACAGATACGCAGTATTTT.

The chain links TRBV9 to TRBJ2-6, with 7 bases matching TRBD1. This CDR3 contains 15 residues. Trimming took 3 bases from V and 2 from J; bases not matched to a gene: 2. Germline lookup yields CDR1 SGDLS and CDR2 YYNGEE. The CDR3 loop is CASSDTGAGANVLTF. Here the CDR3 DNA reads TGTGCCAGCAGCGATACAGGGGCTGGGGCCAACGTCCTGACTTTC.

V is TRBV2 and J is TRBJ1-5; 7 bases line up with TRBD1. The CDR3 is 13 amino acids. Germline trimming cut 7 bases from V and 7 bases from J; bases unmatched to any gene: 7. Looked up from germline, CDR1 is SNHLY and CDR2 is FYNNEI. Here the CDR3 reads CASKGAGAQPQHF. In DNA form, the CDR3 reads TGTGCCAGCAAGGGGGCAGGGGCCCAGCCCCAGCATTTT.

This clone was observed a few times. The CDR3 reads CASRESGAPYEQYF. The CDR3 DNA follows: TGTGCCAGCAGGGAGAGCGGGGCCCCCTACGAGCAGTACTTC. The chain is built from TRBV28 and TRBJ2-7; the match to TRBD2 covers 7 bases. V dropped 6 bases and J dropped 2; count of bases not matched to a gene: 7. The CDR3 consists of 14 residues. Germline V gene sequence: CDR1 MDHEN, CDR2 SYDVKM.

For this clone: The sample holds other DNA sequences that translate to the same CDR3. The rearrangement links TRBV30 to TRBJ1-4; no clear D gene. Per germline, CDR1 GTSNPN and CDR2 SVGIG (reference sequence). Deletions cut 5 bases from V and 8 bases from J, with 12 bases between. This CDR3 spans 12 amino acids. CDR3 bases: TGTGCCTGGTCCCCGGGAGGCGAAAAACTGTTTTTT. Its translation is CAWSPGGEKLFF.

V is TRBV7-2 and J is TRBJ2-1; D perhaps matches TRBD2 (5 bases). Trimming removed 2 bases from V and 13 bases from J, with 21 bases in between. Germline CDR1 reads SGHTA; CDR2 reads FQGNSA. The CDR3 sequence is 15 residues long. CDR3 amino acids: CASSLWTPDRGSQFF. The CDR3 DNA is TGTGCCAGCAGCTTATGGACCCCCGACCGGGGATCTCAGTTCTTC.

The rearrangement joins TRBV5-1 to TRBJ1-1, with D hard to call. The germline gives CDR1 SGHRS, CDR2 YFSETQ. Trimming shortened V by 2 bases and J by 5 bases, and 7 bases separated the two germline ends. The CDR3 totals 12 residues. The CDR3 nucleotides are TGCGCCAGCAGCTTCTCGGGGACTGAAGCTTTCTTT. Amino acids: CASSFSGTEAFF. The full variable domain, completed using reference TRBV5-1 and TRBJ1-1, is KAGVTQTPRYLIKTRGQQVTLSCSPISGHRSVSWYQQTPGQGLQFLFEYFSETQRNKGNFPGRFSGRQFSNSRSEMNVSTLELGDSALYLCASSFSGTEAFFGQGTRLTVV.

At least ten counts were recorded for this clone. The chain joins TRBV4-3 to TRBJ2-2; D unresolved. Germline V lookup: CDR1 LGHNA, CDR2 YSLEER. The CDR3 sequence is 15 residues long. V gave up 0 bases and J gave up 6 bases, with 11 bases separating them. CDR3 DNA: TGCGCCAGCAGCCAAGATTCTAGGTGGTCCGGGGAGCTGTTTTTT. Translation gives CASSQDSRWSGELFF.

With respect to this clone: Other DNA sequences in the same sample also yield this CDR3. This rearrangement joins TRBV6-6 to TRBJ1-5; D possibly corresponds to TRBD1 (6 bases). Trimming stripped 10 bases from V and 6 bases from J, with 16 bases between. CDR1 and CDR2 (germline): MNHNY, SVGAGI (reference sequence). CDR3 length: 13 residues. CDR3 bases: TGTGCCACCCAAGGGGGGGTCGGTCAGCCCCAGCATTTT. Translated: CATQGGVGQPQHF.

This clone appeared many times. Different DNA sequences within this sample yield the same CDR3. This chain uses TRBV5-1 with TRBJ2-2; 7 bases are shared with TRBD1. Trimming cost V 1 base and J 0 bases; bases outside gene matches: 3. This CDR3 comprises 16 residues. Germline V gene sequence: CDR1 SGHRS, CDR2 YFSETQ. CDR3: CASSLNGQANTGELFF. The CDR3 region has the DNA TGCGCCAGCAGCTTGAATGGACAGGCGAACACCGGGGAGCTGTTTTTT.

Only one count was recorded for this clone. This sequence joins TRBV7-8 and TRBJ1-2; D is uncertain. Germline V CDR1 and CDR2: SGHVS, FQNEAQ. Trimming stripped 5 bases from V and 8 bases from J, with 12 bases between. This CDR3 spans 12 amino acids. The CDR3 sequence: CASSPNAGGYTF. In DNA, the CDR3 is TGTGCCAGCAGCCCCAATGCCGGAGGCTACACCTTC.